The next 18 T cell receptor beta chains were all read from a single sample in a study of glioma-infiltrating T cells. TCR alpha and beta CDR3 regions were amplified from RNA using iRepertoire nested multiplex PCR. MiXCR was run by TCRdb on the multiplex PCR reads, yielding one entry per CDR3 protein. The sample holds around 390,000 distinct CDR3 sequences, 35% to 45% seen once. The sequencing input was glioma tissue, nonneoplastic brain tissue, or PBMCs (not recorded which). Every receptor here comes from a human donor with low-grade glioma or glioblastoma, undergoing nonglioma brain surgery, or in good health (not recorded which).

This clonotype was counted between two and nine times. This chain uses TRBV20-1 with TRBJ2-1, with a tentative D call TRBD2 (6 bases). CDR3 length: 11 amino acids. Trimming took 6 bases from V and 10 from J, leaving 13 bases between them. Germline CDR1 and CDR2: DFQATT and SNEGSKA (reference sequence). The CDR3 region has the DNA TGCAGTGCCCACCCTAGCGAAGAGCAGTTCTTC. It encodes CSAHPSEEQFF.

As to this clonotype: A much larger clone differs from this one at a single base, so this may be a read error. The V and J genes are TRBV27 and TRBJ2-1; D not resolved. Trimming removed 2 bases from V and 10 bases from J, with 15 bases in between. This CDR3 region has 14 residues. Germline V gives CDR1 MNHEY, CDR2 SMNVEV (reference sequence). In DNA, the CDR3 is TGTGCCAGCAGTTTAGGGCAGTTTATCTACGAGCAGTTCTTC. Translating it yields CASSLGQFIYEQFF.

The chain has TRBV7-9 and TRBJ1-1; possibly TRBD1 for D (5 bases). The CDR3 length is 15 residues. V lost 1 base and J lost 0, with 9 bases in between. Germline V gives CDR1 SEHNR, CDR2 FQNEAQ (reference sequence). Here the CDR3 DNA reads TGTGCCAGCAGCTTAGGACAGAACATGAACACTGAAGCTTTCTTT. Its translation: CASSLGQNMNTEAFF.

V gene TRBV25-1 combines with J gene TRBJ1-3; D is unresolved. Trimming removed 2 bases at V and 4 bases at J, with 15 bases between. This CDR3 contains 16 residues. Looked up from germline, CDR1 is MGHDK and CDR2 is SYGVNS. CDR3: CASSEVGFWIGNTIYF. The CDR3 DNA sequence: TGTGCCAGCAGTGAAGTAGGATTCTGGATCGGAAACACCATATATTTT.

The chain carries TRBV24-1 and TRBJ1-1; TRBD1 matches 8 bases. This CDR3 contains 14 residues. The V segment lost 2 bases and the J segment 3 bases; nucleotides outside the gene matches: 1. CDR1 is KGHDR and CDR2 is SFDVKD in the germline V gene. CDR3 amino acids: CATSDSDRDTEAFF. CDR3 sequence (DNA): TGTGCCACCAGTGATTCGGACAGGGACACTGAAGCTTTCTTT.

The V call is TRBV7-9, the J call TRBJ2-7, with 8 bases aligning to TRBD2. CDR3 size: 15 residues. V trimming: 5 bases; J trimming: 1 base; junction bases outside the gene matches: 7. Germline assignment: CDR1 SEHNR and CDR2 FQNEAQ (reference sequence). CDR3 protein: CASSQSGSGSYEQYF. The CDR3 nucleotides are TGTGCCAGCAGCCAAAGCGGGAGTGGATCCTACGAGCAGTACTTC.

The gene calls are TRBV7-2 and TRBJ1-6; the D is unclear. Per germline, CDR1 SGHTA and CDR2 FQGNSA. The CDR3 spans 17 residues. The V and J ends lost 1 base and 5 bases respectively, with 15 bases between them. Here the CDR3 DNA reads TGTGCCAGCAGCTTAGGCCTCAGGAGGGTACATAATTCACCCCTCCACTTT. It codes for CASSLGLRRVHNSPLHF.

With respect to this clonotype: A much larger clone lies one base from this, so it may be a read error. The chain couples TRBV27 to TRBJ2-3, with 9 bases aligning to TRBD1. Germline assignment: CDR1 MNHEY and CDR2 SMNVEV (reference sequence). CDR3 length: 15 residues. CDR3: CASSPDRGSKDTQYF. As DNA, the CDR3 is TGTGCCAGCAGTCCCGACAGGGGGAGCAAAGATACGCAGTATTTT.

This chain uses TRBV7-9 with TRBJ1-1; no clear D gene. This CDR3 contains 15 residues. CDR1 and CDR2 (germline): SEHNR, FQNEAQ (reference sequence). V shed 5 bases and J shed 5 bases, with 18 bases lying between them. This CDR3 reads CASSRALIAGTEAFF. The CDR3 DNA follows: TGTGCCAGCAGCCGCGCACTAATAGCAGGAACTGAAGCTTTCTTT.

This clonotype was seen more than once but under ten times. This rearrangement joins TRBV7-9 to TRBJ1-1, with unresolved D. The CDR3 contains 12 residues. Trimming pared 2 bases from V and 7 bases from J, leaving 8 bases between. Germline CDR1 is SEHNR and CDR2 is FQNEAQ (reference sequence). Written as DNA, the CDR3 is TGTGCCAGCAGCTTATCTCAGAATGAAGCTTTCTTT. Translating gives CASSLSQNEAFF.

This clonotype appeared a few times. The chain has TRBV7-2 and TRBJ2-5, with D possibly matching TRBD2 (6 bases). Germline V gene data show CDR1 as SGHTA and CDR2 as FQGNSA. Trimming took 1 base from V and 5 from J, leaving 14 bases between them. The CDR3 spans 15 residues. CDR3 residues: CASSLGVGGVETQYF. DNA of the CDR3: TGTGCCAGCAGCTTAGGGGTCGGAGGGGTGGAGACCCAGTACTTC.

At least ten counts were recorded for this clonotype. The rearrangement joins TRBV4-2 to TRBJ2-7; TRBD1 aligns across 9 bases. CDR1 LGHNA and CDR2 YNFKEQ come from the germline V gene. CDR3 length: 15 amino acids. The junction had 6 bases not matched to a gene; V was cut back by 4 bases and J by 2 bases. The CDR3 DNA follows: TGTGCCAGCAGCCTCTCCTGGGACAGGGCCTACGAGCAGTACTTC. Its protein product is CASSLSWDRAYEQYF.

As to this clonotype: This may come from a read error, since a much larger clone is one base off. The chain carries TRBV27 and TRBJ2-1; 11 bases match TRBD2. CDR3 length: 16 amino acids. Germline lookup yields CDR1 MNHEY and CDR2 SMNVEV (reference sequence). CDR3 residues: CASSFPTSGGYNEQLF. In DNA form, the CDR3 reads TGTGCCAGCAGTTTCCCCACTAGCGGGGGATACAATGAGCAGCTCTTC.

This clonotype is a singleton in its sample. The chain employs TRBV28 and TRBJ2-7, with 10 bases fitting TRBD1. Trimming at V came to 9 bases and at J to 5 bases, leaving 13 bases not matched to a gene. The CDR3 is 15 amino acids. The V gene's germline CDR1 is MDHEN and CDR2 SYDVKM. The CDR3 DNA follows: TGTGCCAGACTTCCCTCCGGGACAGGGGATCACGAGCAGTACTTC. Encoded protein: CARLPSGTGDHEQYF.

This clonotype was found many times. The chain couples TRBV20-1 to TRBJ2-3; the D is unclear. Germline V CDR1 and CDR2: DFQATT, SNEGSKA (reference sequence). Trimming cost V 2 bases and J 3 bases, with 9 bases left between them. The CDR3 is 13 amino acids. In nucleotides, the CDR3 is TGCAGTGCTAGAAGCGTCGGTACAGATACGCAGTATTTT. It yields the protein CSARSVGTDTQYF.

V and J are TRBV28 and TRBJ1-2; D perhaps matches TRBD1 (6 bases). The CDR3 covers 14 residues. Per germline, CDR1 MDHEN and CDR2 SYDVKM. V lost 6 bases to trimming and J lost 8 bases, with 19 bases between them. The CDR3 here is CASSADSDGWGYTF. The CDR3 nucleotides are TGTGCCAGCAGCGCGGACAGCGACGGTTGGGGCTACACCTTC.

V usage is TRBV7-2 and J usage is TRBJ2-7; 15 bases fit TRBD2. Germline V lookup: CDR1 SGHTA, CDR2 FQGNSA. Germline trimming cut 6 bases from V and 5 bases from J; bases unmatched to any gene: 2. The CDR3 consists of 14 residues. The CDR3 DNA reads TGTGCCAGCAGTGGGACTAGCGGGAGGCACGAGCAGTACTTC. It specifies CASSGTSGRHEQYF.

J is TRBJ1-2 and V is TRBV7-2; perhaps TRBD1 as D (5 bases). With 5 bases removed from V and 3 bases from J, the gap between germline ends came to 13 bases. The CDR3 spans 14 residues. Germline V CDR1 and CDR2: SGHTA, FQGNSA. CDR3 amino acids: CASSLRREDYGYTF. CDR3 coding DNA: TGTGCCAGCAGCCTCCGCAGGGAGGACTATGGCTACACCTTC.